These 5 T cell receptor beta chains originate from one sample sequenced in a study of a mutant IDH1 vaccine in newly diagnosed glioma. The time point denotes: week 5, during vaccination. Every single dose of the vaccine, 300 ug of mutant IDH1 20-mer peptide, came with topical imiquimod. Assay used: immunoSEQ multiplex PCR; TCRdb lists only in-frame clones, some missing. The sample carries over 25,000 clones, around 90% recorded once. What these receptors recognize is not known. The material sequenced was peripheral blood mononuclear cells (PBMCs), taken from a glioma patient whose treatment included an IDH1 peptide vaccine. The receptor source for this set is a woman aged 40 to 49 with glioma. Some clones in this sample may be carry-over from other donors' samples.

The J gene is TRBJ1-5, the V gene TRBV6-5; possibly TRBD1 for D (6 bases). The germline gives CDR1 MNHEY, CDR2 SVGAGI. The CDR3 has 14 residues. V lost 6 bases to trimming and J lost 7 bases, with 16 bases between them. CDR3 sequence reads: CASSPGTPAQPQHF. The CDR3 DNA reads TGTGCCAGCAGCCCGGGGACACCGGCACAGCCCCAGCATTTT.

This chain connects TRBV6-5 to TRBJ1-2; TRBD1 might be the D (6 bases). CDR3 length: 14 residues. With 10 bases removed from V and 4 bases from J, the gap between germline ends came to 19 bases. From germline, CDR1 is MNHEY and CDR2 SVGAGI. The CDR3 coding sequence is TGTGCCACCTCATTAGGGGGGGCAGGCTATGGCTACACCTTC. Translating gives CATSLGGAGYGYTF.

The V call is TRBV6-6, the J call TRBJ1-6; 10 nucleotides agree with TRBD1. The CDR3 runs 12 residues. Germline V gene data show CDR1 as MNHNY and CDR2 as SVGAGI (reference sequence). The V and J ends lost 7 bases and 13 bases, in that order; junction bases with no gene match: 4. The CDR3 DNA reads TGTGCCAGCACCGGGACAGGGGCTCCCCTCCACTTT. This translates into CASTGTGAPLHF.

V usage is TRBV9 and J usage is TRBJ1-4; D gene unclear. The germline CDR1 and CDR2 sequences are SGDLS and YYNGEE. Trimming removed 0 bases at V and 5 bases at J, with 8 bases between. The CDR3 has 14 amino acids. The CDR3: CASSVGPKNEKLFF. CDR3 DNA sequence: TGTGCCAGCAGCGTAGGCCCGAAAAATGAAAAACTGTTTTTT.

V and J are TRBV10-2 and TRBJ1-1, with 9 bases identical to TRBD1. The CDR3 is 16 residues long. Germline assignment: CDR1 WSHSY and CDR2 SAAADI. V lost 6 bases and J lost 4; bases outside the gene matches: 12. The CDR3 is CASREGTGIKGTEAFF. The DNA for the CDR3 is TGCGCCAGCAGGGAGGGGACAGGGATAAAGGGCACTGAAGCTTTCTTT.